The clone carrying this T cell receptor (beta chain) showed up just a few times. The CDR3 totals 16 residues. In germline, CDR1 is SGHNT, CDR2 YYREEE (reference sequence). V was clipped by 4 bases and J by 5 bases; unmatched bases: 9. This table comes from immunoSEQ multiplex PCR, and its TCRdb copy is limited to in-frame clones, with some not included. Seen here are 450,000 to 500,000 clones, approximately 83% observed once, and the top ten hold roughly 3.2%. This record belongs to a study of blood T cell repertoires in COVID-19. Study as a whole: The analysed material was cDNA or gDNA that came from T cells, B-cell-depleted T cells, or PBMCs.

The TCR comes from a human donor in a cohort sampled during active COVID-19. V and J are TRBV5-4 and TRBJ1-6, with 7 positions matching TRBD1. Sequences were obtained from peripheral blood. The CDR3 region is CASSLGIDRDNSPLHF. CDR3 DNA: TGTGCCAGCAGCCTAGGAATTGACAGGGATAATTCACCCCTCCACTTT.